This TCR beta chain is from a study of OX40 agonist ivuxolimab in advanced cancers. Turning to the overall study: Ivuxolimab, which targeted the costimulatory receptor OX40 (CD134), was an agonistic, fully human IgG2 monoclonal antibody. Intravenous ivuxolimab was administered to patients every 2 weeks at six dose levels: 0.01, 0.1, 0.3, 1.5, 3 and 10 mg/kg. Of the 50 to 55 dose-escalation patients, hepatocellular carcinoma was present in approximately 20, melanoma in some 15, renal cell carcinoma in 9 and head and neck cancer in 9. A male proportion of under 85% and a mean age of approximately 55 years, ranging from 23 to 79, were recorded for the dose-escalation cohort. Patients were allowed to have had prior anti-PD-1, anti-PD-L1 or anti-CTLA-4 therapy, and 40% of the dose-escalation patients had previously received checkpoint inhibitors. Partial responses occurred in three dose-escalation patients: two with cutaneous melanoma and one with hepatocellular carcinoma. The point of sequencing TCRbeta in the periphery was to test whether ivuxolimab changed TCR sequence diversity and drove clonal T-cell expansion. The paper reports the monotherapy dose-escalation portion (N = 52 patients) of the phase I ivuxolimab trial.

From its cysteine to its phenylalanine, the CDR3 spans 16 amino acids. The retained sequence is limited to the CDR3, 48 bases, with the frame set at the first base. The germline V gene (reference sequence) specifies SGHNT as CDR1 and YYREEE as CDR2. At the junction V is shortened by 3 bases and J by 5 bases; bases outside the gene matches: 7. The trial excluded patients who had a history of autoimmune disease or who were on systemic immunosuppression. In every dose cohort, peripheral blood was drawn for TCR sequencing at baseline, cycle 4 day 1, and cycle 7 day 1. The samples were drawn from a first-in-human, open-label, multicenter phase I dose-escalation trial of ivuxolimab. Adults with locally advanced or metastatic melanoma, renal cell carcinoma, hepatocellular carcinoma or head and neck squamous cell carcinoma were enrolled in the trial. Before TCR sequencing, CD4+ and CD8+ T cells were separately sorted from peripheral blood.

Comment on this clone: Its antigen is still unknown. Within one base of it there is no much larger clone, and no base qualities were kept.

Genomic DNA was extracted from sorted cells for sequencing of the TCRbeta CDR3 region. The immunoSEQ Assay was used to sequence the TCRbeta CDR3 regions. The clones in this table, taken by TCRdb from immuneACCESS, are in-frame only. Not every clone is retained; where verified, under half of the shortfall comes from an unresolved V gene, and the cause of the rest is unknown. The sample records 20,000 to 30,000 clones, 75% to 90% of which are singletons. The top ten clonotypes cover around a sixth of the sample. On the study overall, not on this receptor specifically: Low levels of normalized T-cell clonal expansion were also seen in some patients who did not respond. After ivuxolimab, more expanded clones were found on average in CD8+ T cells than in CD4+ T cells. At doses from 0.1 to 3.0 mg/kg, clonal expansion was seen in both CD4+ and CD8+ blood T cells between baseline and week 6. Which antigens the clonally expanded peripheral T cells were specific for was not determined. In partial responders in the 0.1-3.0 mg/kg groups, normalized peripheral clonal expansion was found to be among the lowest, especially among CD8+ T cells.

The origin of this receptor is an adult with an advanced solid tumor such as melanoma, head and neck, liver or kidney cancer. The V and J segments used are TRBV5-4 and TRBJ2-3, with 12 middle bases fitting TRBD2. Here the sequenced sample was CD4+ or CD8+ T cells sorted from blood, taken in a trial of the OX40 agonist ivuxolimab. CDR3 region: CASSSRLAGGLDTQYF. The sequenced DNA: TGTGCCAGCAGCTCGCGGCTAGCGGGAGGGTTAGATACGCAGTATTTT.